The clone carrying this T cell receptor (beta chain) occurred once. Its antigen is not known. This CDR3 is 14 amino acids long. The germline gives CDR1 SGHRS, CDR2 YFSETQ. Germline trimming cut 3 bases from V and 5 bases from J; bases unmatched to any gene: 2. PCR involved 60 Vbeta and 13 Jbeta primers. How the authors handled the data: Unique TCR beta chains totaled some 80 million in a later count, with 8.5 million to 12 million of them shared. Clones were read by immunoSEQ multiplex PCR, and TCRdb kept only the in-frame ones, dropping some. V and J calls and clone size follow that table, whereas D and trimming were derived from the DNA. The table has 150,000 or so clones, nearly 80% seen once. The data originate from a study of cytomegalovirus exposure and HLA in healthy donors. Whole-study results and caveats: HLA alleles were associated with roughly 17,000 TCR beta sequences in a later analysis at 0.05 false discovery rate. Associated with cytomegalovirus, according to the listing, were fewer than 200 TCR beta chains. In a later analysis, TCR beta V- and J-gene trimming was associated with a missense DCLRE1C variant.

The sequenced material came from PBMCs. The chain joins TRBV5-1 to TRBJ2-5; 12 nucleotides match TRBD2. This receptor was identified in a woman aged 45 to 65 in good health and CMV-seropositive. As DNA, the CDR3 is TGCGCCAGCAGCTACGGACTAGCGGGGGAGACCCAGTACTTC. Residues: CASSYGLAGETQYF.